These 18 T cell receptor beta chains came from one sample sequenced in a study of blood T cell repertoires in COVID-19. Profiled with immunoSEQ multiplex PCR; TCRdb holds only in-frame clones, not every one. The table shows under 350,000 clones, with 83% occurring only once. The source material was peripheral blood. These receptors were taken from a woman aged 45 to 65 who had recovered from COVID-19.

This chain links TRBV7-8 with TRBJ1-4, with 9 bases matching TRBD1. The CDR3 extends over 15 amino acids. Unmatched junction bases numbered 1, after V lost 1 base and J lost 4 bases. The germline V gene encodes CDR1 SGHVS and CDR2 FQNEAQ. The CDR3 is CASSLGTGDNEKLFF. The CDR3 DNA follows: TGTGCCAGCAGCTTAGGGACAGGGGATAATGAAAAACTGTTTTTT.

This sequence joins TRBV27 and TRBJ1-1; D gene unclear. The CDR3 runs 14 residues. Germline loops: CDR1 MNHEY, CDR2 SMNVEV (reference sequence). The V and J ends lost 8 bases and 4 bases respectively, with 17 bases between them. CDR3 DNA sequence: TGTGCCAGCTCTCTCGGTCCGGGTCGCACTGAAGCTTTCTTT. This sequence encodes CASSLGPGRTEAFF.

The chain carries TRBV3-1 (or the pseudogene TRBV3-2) and TRBJ2-3; TRBD2 might be the D (6 bases). The germline gives CDR1 LGHDT, CDR2 YNNKEL (reference sequence). This CDR3 comprises 13 residues. The ends were cut back, 1 base at V and 6 bases at J, with 8 bases in the middle. CDR3 nucleotide sequence: TGTGCCAGCAGCCAAGGGCGGGGCGATACGCAGTATTTT. Translated: CASSQGRGDTQYF.

The table lists this clone with a few counts. This sequence joins TRBV5-1 and TRBJ2-2; weak D call: TRBD1 (6 bases). Per germline, CDR1 SGHRS and CDR2 YFSETQ. Trimming shortened V by 2 bases and J by 6 bases, and 8 bases separated the two germline ends. There are 13 residues in the CDR3. The CDR3 DNA reads as TGCGCCAGCAGCTTCTCAGGGGCCGGGGAGCTGTTTTTT. Amino acid sequence: CASSFSGAGELFF.

The chain carries TRBV30 and TRBJ2-3; no definite D call. The V gene lost 5 bases and the J gene lost 0 bases, with 9 bases spanning the gap. CDR1 is GTSNPN, CDR2 SVGIG, per germline (reference sequence). CDR3 size: 13 residues. The CDR3 coding sequence is TGTGCCTGGGGGCAGCGTAGCACAGATACGCAGTATTTT. Residues: CAWGQRSTDTQYF.

The chain is built from TRBV5-1 and TRBJ2-1, with TRBD1 as a possible D gene (5 bases). V lost 3 bases to trimming and J lost 9 bases, with 13 bases between them. CDR3 length: 13 residues. Germline V gene sequence: CDR1 SGHRS, CDR2 YFSETQ. CDR3 residues: CASSSLGVTEQFF. The CDR3 DNA is TGCGCCAGCAGCTCCCTAGGGGTGACTGAGCAGTTCTTC.

This clone was found a few times. The V gene is TRBV12-3 or TRBV12-4, the J gene TRBJ2-1; TRBD1 matches 7 bases. Trimming at V came to 7 bases and at J to 8 bases, leaving 5 bases not matched to a gene. The CDR3 loop spans 12 amino acids. The CDR3 sequence: CASKNRGDEQFF. The CDR3 region has the DNA TGTGCCAGCAAGAACAGGGGCGATGAGCAGTTCTTC.

The chain combines TRBV5-4 with TRBJ1-2, with a tentative D call TRBD1 (5 bases). V gave up 2 bases and J gave up 8 bases, with 13 bases separating them. Germline V gene data show CDR1 as SGHNT and CDR2 as YYREEE (reference sequence). The CDR3 contains 13 residues. The DNA for the CDR3 is TGTGCCAGCAGCTTAACTGGGGCGAGGGGCTACACCTTC. It specifies CASSLTGARGYTF.

The CDR3: CASSSGTNNEQFF. In DNA form, the CDR3 reads TGTGCCAGCAGCTCTGGGACAAACAATGAGCAGTTCTTC. The J gene is TRBJ2-1, the V gene TRBV7-2, with a weak D call TRBD1 (6 bases). V lost 4 bases and J 5 bases, leaving 9 bases between the germline ends. CDR1 is SGHTA, CDR2 FQGNSA, per germline. The length of the CDR3 is 13 residues.

The chain uses TRBV6-6 and TRBJ2-5; 8 bases match TRBD2. This CDR3 has 16 amino acids. J was trimmed by 5 bases and V by 7 bases; bases with no gene match: 15. Germline CDR1 and CDR2: MNHNY and SVGAGI (reference sequence). This CDR3 is CASNAAGGALAETQYF. The CDR3 nucleotides are TGTGCCAGCAACGCGGCGGGGGGCGCCTTAGCGGAGACCCAGTACTTC.

This sequence joins TRBV6-5 and TRBJ1-2; the match to TRBD1 covers 9 bases. The CDR3 loop spans 14 amino acids. CDR1 and CDR2 (germline): MNHEY, SVGAGI. V was pared by 2 bases and J by 11 bases, with 9 bases of the junction left unmatched. The CDR3 coding sequence is TGTGCCAGCAGTTACAGGACAGGGGCTAGATCGTACACCTTC. It is translated as CASSYRTGARSYTF.

Worth noting for this clone: A read error may account for a junction end that differs from germline. The chain is built from TRBV6-5 and TRBJ1-4; D is perhaps TRBD1 (5 bases). Germline lookup yields CDR1 MNHEY and CDR2 SVGAGI. The CDR3 runs 14 residues. The CDR3 DNA follows: TGTGCCAGCAGTTACGACAGCGCTTCTGAAAAGCTGTTTTTT. Its protein is CASSYDSASEKLFF.

This sequence joins TRBV11-1 and TRBJ1-1; a weak D match, TRBD1 (5 bases). Trimming stripped 3 bases from V and 6 bases from J, with 11 bases between. The CDR3 extends over 13 amino acids. Germline V gene sequence: CDR1 SGHAT, CDR2 FQDESV (reference sequence). For the CDR3, the DNA is TGTGCCAGCAGCTTCTTCCGGGGGGCTGAAGCTTTCTTT. It codes for CASSFFRGAEAFF.

The V and J genes are TRBV4-1 and TRBJ2-7, with 7 bases aligning to TRBD2. This CDR3 comprises 16 residues. CDR1 MGHRA and CDR2 YSYEKL come from the germline V gene. V gave up 1 base and J gave up 5 bases; unmatched junction bases: 11. The CDR3 spells CASSQGGAAAGNEQYF. CDR3 bases: TGCGCCAGCAGCCAAGGAGGGGCAGCAGCGGGGAACGAGCAGTACTTC.

The chain is built from TRBV19 and TRBJ2-4, with a possible D match to TRBD1 (5 bases). Germline lookup yields CDR1 LNHDA and CDR2 SQIVND (reference sequence). There are 16 residues in the CDR3. Trimming took 4 bases from V and 0 from J, leaving 13 bases between them. The CDR3 region is CASSNADTLAKNIQYF. DNA of the CDR3: TGTGCCAGTAGTAACGCGGACACCCTAGCCAAAAACATTCAGTACTTC. The full variable domain, with the rest looked up from reference TRBV19 and TRBJ2-4, is DGGITQSPKYLFRKEGQNVTLSCEQNLNHDAMYWYRQDPGQGLRLIYYSQIVNDFQKGDIAEGYSVSREKKESFPLTVTSAQKNPTAFYLCASSNADTLAKNIQYFGAGTRLSVL.

This clone is judged medium-sized (0.01 to 0.1%). J is TRBJ1-6 and V is TRBV2, with D perhaps matching TRBD1 (6 bases). The germline V and J ends were trimmed by 7 bases and 0 bases, with 22 bases remaining between them. The CDR3 spans 19 residues. Germline loops: CDR1 SNHLY, CDR2 FYNNEI. The CDR3 protein is CASNIQTGMDSSYNSPLHF. The CDR3 DNA reads as TGTGCCAGCAACATTCAAACTGGGATGGACAGCTCCTATAATTCACCCCTCCACTTT.

The chain is built from TRBV21-1 and TRBJ1-5. TRBV21-1 is a pseudogene locus. This CDR3 is 23 amino acids long. The CDR3 region is CASSTHKTGAMDGGKAPNQPQHF. The CDR3 nucleotides read TGTGCCAGCAGCACCCACAAAACCGGCGCCATGGACGGGGGAAAGGCTCCCAATCAGCCCCAGCATTTT.

This chain connects TRBV12-3 or TRBV12-4 to TRBJ2-3, with D hard to call. The CDR3 extends over 13 amino acids. Trimming took off 6 bases at V and 0 bases at J, with 7 bases between the two ends. Here the CDR3 reads CASRASSTDTQYF. The CDR3 DNA follows: TGTGCCAGCAGAGCCTCTAGCACAGATACGCAGTATTTT.